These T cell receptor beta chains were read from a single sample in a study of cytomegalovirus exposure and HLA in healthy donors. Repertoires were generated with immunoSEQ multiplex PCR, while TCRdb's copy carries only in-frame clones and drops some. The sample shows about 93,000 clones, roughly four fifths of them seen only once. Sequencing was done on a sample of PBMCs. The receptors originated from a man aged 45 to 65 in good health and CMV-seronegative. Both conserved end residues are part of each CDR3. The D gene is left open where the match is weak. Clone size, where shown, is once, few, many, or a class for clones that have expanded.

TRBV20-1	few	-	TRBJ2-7	CSARPTYEQYF	TGCAGTGCTAGACCCACTTACGAGCAGTACTTC
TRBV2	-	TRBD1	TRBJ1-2	CASILLEGTGYGYTF	TGTGCCAGCATCTTACTCGAGGGGACAGGCTATGGCTACACCTTC
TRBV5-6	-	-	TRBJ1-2	CASSSHSQGNYGYTF	TGTGCCAGCAGCTCACACTCACAGGGAAACTATGGCTACACCTTC
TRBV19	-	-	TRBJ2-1	CASGRVPNNEQFF	TGTGCCAGTGGGAGAGTACCTAACAATGAGCAGTTCTTC
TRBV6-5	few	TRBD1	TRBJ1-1	CASRGTGSNTEAFF	TGTGCCAGCAGAGGGACAGGCTCGAACACTGAAGCTTTCTTT
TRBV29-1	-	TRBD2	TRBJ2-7	CSVEDRREGSYEQYF	TGCAGCGTTGAAGATAGGCGGGAGGGCTCCTACGAGCAGTACTTC
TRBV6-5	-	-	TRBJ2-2	CASTNTGELFF	TGTGCCAGCACTAACACCGGGGAGCTGTTTTTT
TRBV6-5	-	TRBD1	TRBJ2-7	CASRDRGVGEQYF	TGTGCCAGCAGAGACAGGGGTGTGGGAGAGCAGTACTTC
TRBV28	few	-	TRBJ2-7	CASSRQGLSYEQYF	TGTGCCAGCAGTAGGCAGGGGCTATCCTACGAGCAGTACTTC
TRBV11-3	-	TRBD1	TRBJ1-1	CASSPGRGDRGWTEAFF	TGTGCCAGCAGCCCTGGGCGCGGGGACAGGGGGTGGACTGAAGCTTTCTTT
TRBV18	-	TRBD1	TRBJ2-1	CASSLGQGTYNEQFF	TGTGCCAGCTCACTGGGACAGGGGACCTACAATGAGCAGTTCTTC
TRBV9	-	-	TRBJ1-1	CASSVDPAMNTEAFF	TGTGCCAGCAGCGTAGATCCCGCTATGAACACTGAAGCTTTCTTT
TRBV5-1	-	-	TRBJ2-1	CASSLVFISRVSSYNEQFF	TGCGCCAGCAGCTTGGTTTTTATTAGTCGGGTCAGCTCCTACAATGAGCAGTTCTTC
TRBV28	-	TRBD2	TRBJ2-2	CASIPGGGTGELFF	TGTGCCAGCATTCCCGGGGGGGGCACCGGGGAGCTGTTTTTT
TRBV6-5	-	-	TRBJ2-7	CASSYRIRGSHEQYF	TGTGCCAGCAGTTACCGGATCAGAGGGAGCCACGAGCAGTACTTC
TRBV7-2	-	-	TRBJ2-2	CASSLFGSVSGELFF	TGTGCCAGCAGCTTATTCGGGTCCGTCAGCGGGGAGCTGTTTTTT
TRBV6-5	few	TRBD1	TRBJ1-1	CASSYSGTGSTEAFF	TGTGCCAGCAGTTACTCAGGGACAGGATCCACTGAAGCTTTCTTT
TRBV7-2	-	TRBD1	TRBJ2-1	CASSHGLTGNQFF	TGTGCCAGCAGCCATGGGCTGACAGGGAATCAGTTCTTC
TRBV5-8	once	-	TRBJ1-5	CASSPPMRGAQPQHF	TGTGCCAGCAGCCCCCCGATGCGGGGGGCCCAGCCCCAGCATTTT
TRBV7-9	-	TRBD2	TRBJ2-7	CASSDGTSGGEQYF	TGTGCCAGCAGCGATGGGACTAGCGGAGGCGAGCAGTACTTC
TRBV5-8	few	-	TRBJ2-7	CASSLPTGDAYEQYF	TGTGCCAGCAGCTTACCGACAGGTGACGCCTACGAGCAGTACTTC
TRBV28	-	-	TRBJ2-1	CASSRAGSNEQFF	TGTGCCAGCAGTAGGGCGGGAAGTAATGAGCAGTTCTTC
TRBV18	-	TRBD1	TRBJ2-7	CASSPGTGGNEQYF	TGTGCCAGCTCACCCGGGACAGGGGGTAACGAGCAGTACTTC
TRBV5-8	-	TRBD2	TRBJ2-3	CASSSGTSGGGTDTQYF	TGTGCCAGCAGCTCCGGGACTAGCGGGGGGGGCACAGATACGCAGTATTTT
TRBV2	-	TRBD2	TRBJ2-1	CASSELGTSGYSYNEQFF	TGTGCCAGCAGTGAATTAGGAACTAGCGGGTACTCCTACAATGAGCAGTTCTTC
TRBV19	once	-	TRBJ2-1	CASALMAAYNEQFF	TGTGCCAGTGCTCTCATGGCGGCCTACAATGAGCAGTTCTTC
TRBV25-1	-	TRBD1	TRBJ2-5	CASDRGGETQYF	TGTGCCAGCGACAGGGGGGGGGAGACCCAGTACTTC
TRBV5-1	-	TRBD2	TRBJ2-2	CASSIQASGYNTGELFF	TGCGCCAGCTCTATTCAGGCTAGCGGGTACAACACCGGGGAGCTGTTTTTT
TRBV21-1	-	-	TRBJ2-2	CASSSRGLREDNTGELFF	TGTGCCAGCAGCTCCCGGGGTTTGCGGGAGGACAACACCGGGGAGCTGTTTTTT
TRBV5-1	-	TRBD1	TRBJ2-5	CASSFGDREQETQYF	TGCGCCAGCAGCTTCGGGGACAGGGAACAAGAGACCCAGTACTTC
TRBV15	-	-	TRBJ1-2	CATSRDLAGYGYTF	TGTGCCACCAGCAGAGATCTGGCAGGGTATGGCTACACCTTC